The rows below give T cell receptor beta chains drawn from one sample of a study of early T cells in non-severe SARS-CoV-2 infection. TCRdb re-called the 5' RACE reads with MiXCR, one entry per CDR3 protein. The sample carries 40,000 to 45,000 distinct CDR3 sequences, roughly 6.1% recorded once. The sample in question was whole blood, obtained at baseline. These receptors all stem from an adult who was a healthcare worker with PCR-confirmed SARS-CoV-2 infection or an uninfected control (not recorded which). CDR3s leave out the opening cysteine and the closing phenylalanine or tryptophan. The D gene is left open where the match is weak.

ASSWGPPVADTQY,TRBJ2-3,-,TRBV11-2
ASSQGQEAF,TRBJ1-1,-,TRBV3-1
SVGDPLYEQY,TRBJ2-7,-,TRBV29-1
ASSLWTGKVTDTQY,TRBJ2-3,TRBD1,TRBV28
ASSSFGAGDNEQF,TRBJ2-1,-,TRBV6-2/TRBV6-3
ASSRTGGGGNTIY,TRBJ1-3,TRBD1,TRBV7-6
SARPPARESYNEQF,TRBJ2-1,TRBD2,TRBV20-1
ASSQPGLAGELF,TRBJ2-2,-,TRBV6-2/TRBV6-3
ASSWEGGEQY,TRBJ2-7,-,TRBV6-2/TRBV6-3
SGVGGYNEQF,TRBJ2-1,-,TRBV20-1
ASSELTGVGEQY,TRBJ2-7,TRBD1,TRBV10-1
ASSREQGNIQY,TRBJ2-4,TRBD1,TRBV7-9
ASSTTTANEKLF,TRBJ1-4,-,TRBV12-3/TRBV12-4
ASRVETQY,TRBJ2-5,-,TRBV2
ATSETSGVDIQY,TRBJ2-4,TRBD2,TRBV15
ASSLAFSTSHQETQY,TRBJ2-5,-,TRBV7-2
ASSLRPNTEAF,TRBJ1-1,-,TRBV12-3/TRBV12-4
ANTADNEQF,TRBJ2-1,-,TRBV2
SGIKAGGTDTQY,TRBJ2-3,TRBD2,TRBV20-1
SAPDRGYT,TRBJ1-2,-,TRBV20-1
ASSEYRRQGFNTGELF,TRBJ2-2,TRBD1,TRBV25-1
ATCSDTAMNTEAF,TRBJ1-1,-,TRBV6-2/TRBV6-3
SAPTDTQY,TRBJ2-3,-,TRBV20-1
ASSETQGRLMNTEAF,TRBJ1-1,TRBD1,TRBV18
ATSIRGGELF,TRBJ2-2,-,TRBV15
ASTRRGDGTEAF,TRBJ1-1,-,TRBV12-3/TRBV12-4
ASSLGAVMNTEAF,TRBJ1-1,-,TRBV5-5
ASSSQGLQETQY,TRBJ2-5,-,TRBV7-7
ASSPIDSRGDTQY,TRBJ2-3,TRBD2,TRBV18
ASSSSWGRGEDLH,TRBJ1-6,-,TRBV7-9